This TCR beta chain comes out of a study of neurological immune-mediated disorders. Study-level results: Levels of TCR clonal expansion peaked in HTLV-1-associated myelopathy and reached their lowest in multiple sclerosis, under those of healthy controls.

This clonotype was detected ten times or more. Its antigen is unidentified. From germline, CDR1 is DFQATT and CDR2 SNEGSKA (reference sequence). This CDR3 region has 12 residues. V lost 7 bases, J lost 8 bases, and 14 bases lay in between. The cDNA was generated by 5'RACE with 10-nucleotide random UMIs. MiXCR was run by TCRdb on the 5' RACE reads, yielding one entry per CDR3 protein. Of approximately 23,000 distinct CDR3 sequences in the sample, more than 9% were seen once. The starting material, 2 million PBMCs stored at -80 C, gave rise to the unsorted libraries. The chain uses TRBV20-1 and TRBJ1-4; D gene unclear. This clonotype was sampled from a woman aged 55-70 years with HTLV-1-associated myelopathy (HAM/TSP). The sample consisted of PBMCs. The CDR3 DNA sequence: TGCAGTGTAGTTCTTTTTGGAGAAAAACTGTTTTTT. It codes for CSVVLFGEKLFF.